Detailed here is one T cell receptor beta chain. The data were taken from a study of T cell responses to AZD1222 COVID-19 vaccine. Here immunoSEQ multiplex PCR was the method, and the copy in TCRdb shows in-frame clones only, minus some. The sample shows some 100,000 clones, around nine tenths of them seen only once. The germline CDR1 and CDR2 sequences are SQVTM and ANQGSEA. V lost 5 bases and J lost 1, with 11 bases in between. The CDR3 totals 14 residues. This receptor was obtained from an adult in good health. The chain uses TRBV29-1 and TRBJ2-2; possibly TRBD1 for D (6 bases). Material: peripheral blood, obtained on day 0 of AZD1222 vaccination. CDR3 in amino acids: CSVTRTVNTGELFF. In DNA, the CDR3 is TGCAGCGTTACCAGGACAGTGAACACCGGGGAGCTGTTTTTT.